The 27 T cell receptor beta chains below all came from one sample that was sequenced in a study of vaccination effects on CD4 cells after COVID-19. These receptors have no identified antigens. Culturing for roughly 9 days preceded CD4+ T cell isolation. Measured with immunoSEQ multiplex PCR; TCRdb has only the in-frame clones, and not every one. The sample has about 74,000 clones, roughly four fifths seen once. The sample was CD4+ T cells from PBMCs cultured without peptide, taken before COVID-19 vaccination. All receptors derive from a human donor who received a COVID-19 vaccine.

This clone was recorded a few times. V gene TRBV4-1 combines with J gene TRBJ1-4, with 7 nucleotides matching TRBD1. CDR3 length equals 16 residues. Per germline, CDR1 MGHRA and CDR2 YSYEKL. V lost 0 bases and J lost 8; bases outside the gene matches: 9. This chain's CDR3 is CASSQDHGTVGEKLFF. The CDR3 coding sequence is TGCGCCAGCAGCCAAGATCACGGGACAGTTGGCGAAAAACTGTTTTTT.

The chain joins TRBV28 to TRBJ1-3, with D unresolved. V was shortened by 6 bases and J by 0 bases, with 12 bases between the two germline ends. The CDR3 loop spans 15 amino acids. Germline values: CDR1 MDHEN, CDR2 SYDVKM. CDR3 DNA: TGTGCCAGCAGCGTCCCGACGGGCTCTGGAAACACCATATATTTT. Translating it yields CASSVPTGSGNTIYF. The entire variable domain, with the rest obtained from reference TRBV28 and TRBJ1-3, is as follows: DVKVTQSSRYLVKRTGEKVFLECVQDMDHENMFWYRQDPGLGLRLIYFSYDVKMKEKGDIPEGYSVSREKKERFSLILESASTNQTSMYLCASSVPTGSGNTIYFGEGSWLTVV.

J is TRBJ1-3 and V is TRBV18, with D unclear. Trimming cost V 6 bases and J 1 base, with 13 bases left between them. Germline V lookup: CDR1 KGHSH, CDR2 LQKENI. This CDR3 has 15 amino acids. CDR3 in DNA: TGTGCCAGCTCTCAAGGGCCTTTTTCTGGAAACACCATATATTTT. Protein: CASSQGPFSGNTIYF.

This clone was counted only a few times. This chain's CDR3 is CASVTGGWQPQHF. CDR3 DNA: TGTGCCAGCGTGACAGGGGGCTGGCAGCCCCAGCATTTT. This rearrangement joins TRBV6-5 to TRBJ1-5, with 10 bases that match TRBD1. The CDR3 extends over 13 amino acids. V was clipped by 8 bases and J by 7 bases; unmatched bases: 5. CDR1 is MNHEY, CDR2 SVGAGI, per germline.

In its sample, this clone was seen once. This sequence joins TRBV11-2 and TRBJ2-7, with TRBD2 matching 8 bases. This CDR3 has 20 residues. CDR1 SGHAT and CDR2 FQNNGV come from the germline V gene. V shed 0 bases and J 7 bases; nucleotides not matched to a gene: 23. CDR3: CASSLDTRTETGGGPREQYV. CDR3 in DNA: TGTGCCAGCAGCTTAGACACCCGGACTGAGACTGGCGGGGGGCCCCGGGAGCAGTACGTC.

The rearrangement joins TRBV19 to TRBJ2-2; 9 bases are a match to TRBD1. Per germline, CDR1 LNHDA and CDR2 SQIVND (reference sequence). The V and J ends lost 7 bases and 3 bases, in that order; junction bases with no gene match: 3. The CDR3 is 14 residues long. In DNA, the CDR3 is TGTGCCAGTATGGGACAGGGTCACACCGGGGAGCTGTTTTTT. It encodes CASMGQGHTGELFF.

The chain is built from TRBV11-2 and TRBJ1-1; possibly TRBD1 for D (6 bases). This CDR3 is 17 amino acids long. The ends were cut back, 4 bases at V and 5 bases at J, with 23 bases in the middle. CDR1 is SGHAT and CDR2 is FQNNGV in the germline V gene. The CDR3 nucleotides read TGTGCCAGCAGCTGGGGGCAGGGCTCGATTGTGAGGACTGAAGCTTTCTTT. It encodes CASSWGQGSIVRTEAFF.

The chain couples TRBV5-1 to TRBJ2-5, with no clear D. The CDR3 covers 15 residues. The germline V gene encodes CDR1 SGHRS and CDR2 YFSETQ. V lost 1 base to trimming and J lost 4 bases, with 14 bases between them. The CDR3 is CASSLYPASSETQYF. The CDR3 DNA sequence: TGCGCCAGCAGCTTGTACCCAGCGTCATCAGAGACCCAGTACTTC.

This clone was found once. The V and J genes are TRBV5-4 and TRBJ2-3; D is unresolved. CDR1 and CDR2 from the germline V gene are SGHNT and YYREEE (reference sequence). Trimming shortened V by 1 base and J by 5 bases, and 14 bases separated the two germline ends. The CDR3 covers 15 residues. For the CDR3, the DNA is TGTGCCAGCAGCTTGAGTAACGGAAGAGGAGATACGCAGTATTTT. Protein: CASSLSNGRGDTQYF.

V gene TRBV10-1 combines with J gene TRBJ1-6; 7 positions match TRBD1. The CDR3 consists of 13 residues. Germline CDR1 is WNHNN and CDR2 is SYGVQD (reference sequence). Trimming removed 5 bases from V and 9 bases from J; junction bases left unmatched: 4. CDR3 amino acids: CASSTGEGSPLHF. For the CDR3, the DNA is TGCGCCAGCAGTACAGGGGAGGGTTCACCCCTCCACTTT.

The chain links TRBV11-2 to TRBJ2-6, with D unclear. CDR1 is SGHAT, CDR2 FQNNGV, per germline. There are 12 residues in the CDR3. Trimming took 4 bases from V and 12 from J, leaving 10 bases between them. CDR3 loop: CASSYLGRVLTF. The CDR3 region has the DNA TGTGCCAGCAGCTACCTAGGGCGCGTCCTGACTTTC.

DNA of the CDR3: TGCGCCAGCGGACGACAGGGGGTGGGGACCGGGGAGCTGTTTTTT. Amino acids: CASGRQGVGTGELFF. V and J are TRBV23-1 and TRBJ2-2; 9 bases are a match to TRBD1. TRBV23-1 carries the ORF label, with uncertain function. The J segment lost 5 bases and the V segment lost 8 bases, leaving 9 bases of the junction unmatched. The CDR3 spans 15 residues.

The chain uses TRBV27 and TRBJ2-7; TRBD2 matches 9 bases. The CDR3 loop spans 16 amino acids. CDR1 MNHEY and CDR2 SMNVEV come from the germline V gene (reference sequence). V shed 5 bases and J 2 bases; nucleotides not matched to a gene: 10. CDR3 protein: CASSRIGLAGAYEQYV. CDR3 in DNA: TGTGCCAGCAGTCGTATAGGGTTAGCGGGGGCCTACGAGCAGTACGTC.

The J gene is TRBJ1-5, the V gene TRBV4-3, with D hard to call. The length of the CDR3 is 13 residues. V was clipped by 0 bases and J by 7 bases, with 7 bases between them. Germline assignment: CDR1 LGHNA and CDR2 YSLEER. CDR3 in amino acids: CASSQEAQQPQHF. CDR3 DNA: TGCGCCAGCAGCCAAGAGGCGCAGCAGCCCCAGCATTTT.

The rearrangement joins TRBV18 to TRBJ1-5; the D is unclear. The CDR3 runs to 14 residues. The germline V gene has CDR1 KGHSH and CDR2 LQKENI. V was pared by 6 bases and J by 2 bases, with 11 bases between. CDR3 DNA: TGTGCCAGCTCCCCGCTCGGAGGCAATCAGCCCCAGCATTTT. Protein product: CASSPLGGNQPQHF.

V usage is TRBV7-9 and J usage is TRBJ1-4; D is ambiguous. The CDR3 totals 15 residues. Germline loops: CDR1 SEHNR, CDR2 FQNEAQ (reference sequence). V was clipped by 1 base and J by 6 bases, with 12 bases between them. The CDR3 DNA is TGTGCCAGCAGCTTAGTTATACGTGACCATGAAAAACTGTTTTTT. Its translation is CASSLVIRDHEKLFF.

The rearrangement links TRBV28 to TRBJ2-2; 7 positions agree with TRBD2. This CDR3 has 15 amino acids. With 2 bases clipped from V and 4 bases from J, the junction kept 4 bases outside the gene matches. Looked up from germline, CDR1 is MDHEN and CDR2 is SYDVKM. The CDR3 DNA sequence: TGTGCCAGCAGTTTAATCCGGGGGGTCACCGGGGAGCTGTTTTTT. Its protein product is CASSLIRGVTGELFF.

This rearrangement joins TRBV6-1 to TRBJ2-7; TRBD1 matches at 9 bases. V lost 4 bases to trimming and J lost 3 bases; unmatched junction nucleotides: 10. The CDR3 totals 16 residues. CDR1 and CDR2 (germline): MNHNS, SASEGT. The CDR3 DNA reads as TGTGCCAGCAGTGTACAGGGGGCAAGCGCGGTCTACGAGCAGTACGTC. It yields the protein CASSVQGASAVYEQYV.

The chain combines TRBV7-9 with TRBJ1-2, with D unresolved. V dropped 6 bases and J dropped 4 bases, with 12 bases sitting between them. The CDR3 runs to 13 residues. CDR1 and CDR2 (germline): SEHNR, FQNEAQ (reference sequence). The CDR3 nucleotides read TGTGCCAGCAGTCGAGACGAATTCTATGGCTACACCTTC. Its protein is CASSRDEFYGYTF.

The genes are TRBV27 and TRBJ1-4; D unresolved. The CDR3 runs to 11 residues. V lost 11 bases to trimming and J lost 7 bases, with 11 bases between them. Germline loops: CDR1 MNHEY, CDR2 SMNVEV (reference sequence). CDR3 amino acids: CAPTDREKLFF. The CDR3, as DNA: TGTGCCCCCACGGACCGTGAAAAACTGTTTTTT.

J is TRBJ2-3 and V is TRBV6-2 or TRBV6-3, with TRBD1 identical over 10 bases. Germline lookup yields CDR1 MNHEY and CDR2 SVGEGT. J lost 5 bases, V lost 2 bases, and 4 bases had no gene match. This CDR3 is 15 amino acids long. Here the CDR3 DNA reads TGTGCCAGCAGTTACGGGACAGGGGACGGAGATACGCAGTATTTT. Amino acids: CASSYGTGDGDTQYF.

This chain uses TRBV18 with TRBJ2-1; 9 nucleotides line up with TRBD1. CDR3 length: 15 residues. V shed 3 bases and J 7 bases; nucleotides not matched to a gene: 7. CDR1 and CDR2 (germline): KGHSH, LQKENI. The CDR3 DNA reads TGTGCCAGCTCACCTAGCACAGGGGGCGGGAATGAGCAGTTCTTC. Residues: CASSPSTGGGNEQFF.

The chain is built from TRBV6-5 and TRBJ2-1; TRBD2 agrees at 9 bases. This CDR3 has 16 amino acids. Germline loops: CDR1 MNHEY, CDR2 SVGAGI. The junction had 4 bases not matched to a gene; V was cut back by 0 bases and J by 4 bases. CDR3 amino acids: CASSYSMTSGYNEQFF. The CDR3 nucleotides read TGTGCCAGCAGTTACTCGATGACTAGCGGATACAATGAGCAGTTCTTC.

This chain joins TRBV7-9 and TRBJ2-2, with D perhaps TRBD1 (5 bases). The CDR3 covers 14 residues. Germline loops: CDR1 SEHNR, CDR2 FQNEAQ (reference sequence). V was clipped by 3 bases and J by 4 bases, with 9 bases between them. The CDR3 here is CASSFRQLTGELFF. The DNA of the CDR3 is TGTGCCAGCAGCTTCCGACAGCTCACCGGGGAGCTGTTTTTT. The entire variable domain, with the rest obtained from reference TRBV7-9 and TRBJ2-2, is as follows: DTGVSQNPRHKITKRGQNVTFRCDPISEHNRLYWYRQTLGQGPEFLTYFQNEAQLEKSRLLSDRFSAERPKGSFSTLEIQRTEQGDSAMYLCASSFRQLTGELFFGEGSRLTVL.

The chain couples TRBV5-1 to TRBJ1-5, with TRBD1 as a possible D gene (5 bases). CDR3 size: 16 residues. Trimming left V 0 bases short and J 6 bases short, with 16 bases between. Germline values: CDR1 SGHRS, CDR2 YFSETQ. CDR3 nucleotide sequence: TGCGCCAGCAGCTTGGGGGTAGGGGAAGTTCGTCAGCCCCAGCATTTT. Translation gives CASSLGVGEVRQPQHF.

The V and J genes are TRBV5-6 and TRBJ2-4, with a tentative D call TRBD1 (6 bases). CDR3 length: 16 residues. Germline CDR1 SGHDT, CDR2 YYEEEE. Trimming stripped 0 bases from V and 8 bases from J, with 18 bases between. Here the CDR3 reads CASSLGFRGSSDIQYF. CDR3 DNA sequence: TGTGCCAGCAGCTTGGGCTTTAGGGGGTCGTCGGACATTCAGTACTTC.

The CDR3 sequence is CASSHNGRLNSPLHF. CDR3 nucleotide sequence: TGTGCCAGCAGTCATAACGGACGGCTGAATTCACCCCTCCACTTT. V usage is TRBV6-5 and J usage is TRBJ1-6; no clear D. The germline V gene encodes CDR1 MNHEY and CDR2 SVGAGI. V shed 5 bases and J shed 7 bases, with 15 bases lying between them. The CDR3 extends over 15 amino acids.